The present TCR beta chain was sequenced within a study of spatial heterogeneity in lung cancer. In this sample, this clonotype is medium-sized. The antigen remains undetermined. Time point defined: sample taken at primary tumor resection. TCRdb passed the 5' RACE reads through MiXCR, listing each CDR3 protein once. The data hold over 5,500 distinct CDR3 sequences, with 14% observed a single time. Study observations and caveats: Counts of expanded intratumoral alpha and beta TCRs tracked tumor mutation counts.

The CDR3 spans 16 residues. Trimming cost V 3 bases and J 4 bases; bases outside gene matches: 4. The germline V gene encodes CDR1 DFQATT and CDR2 SNEGSKA (reference sequence). This sequence originates from a male donor with early-stage non-small cell lung cancer. Material: lung tumor tissue, obtained at surgery. This sequence joins TRBV20-1 and TRBJ2-3, with 16 positions matching TRBD2. The CDR3 DNA reads TGCAGTGCTAGTTTGGGACTAGCGGGAGGGCCAGATACGCAGTATTTT. It yields the protein CSASLGLAGGPDTQYF.